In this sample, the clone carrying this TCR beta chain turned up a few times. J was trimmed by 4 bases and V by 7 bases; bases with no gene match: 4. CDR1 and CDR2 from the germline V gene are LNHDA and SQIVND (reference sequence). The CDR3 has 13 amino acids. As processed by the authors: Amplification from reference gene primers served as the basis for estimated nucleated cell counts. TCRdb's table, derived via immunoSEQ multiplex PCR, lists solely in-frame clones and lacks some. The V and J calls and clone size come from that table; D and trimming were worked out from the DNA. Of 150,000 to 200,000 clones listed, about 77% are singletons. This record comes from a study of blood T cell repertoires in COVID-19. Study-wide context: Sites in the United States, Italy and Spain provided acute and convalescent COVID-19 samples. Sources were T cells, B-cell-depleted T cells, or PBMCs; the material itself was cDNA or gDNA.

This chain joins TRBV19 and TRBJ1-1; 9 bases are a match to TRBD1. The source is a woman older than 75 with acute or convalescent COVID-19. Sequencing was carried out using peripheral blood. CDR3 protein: CASKQGAITEAFF. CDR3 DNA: TGTGCCAGTAAACAGGGGGCGATCACTGAAGCTTTCTTT.